These T cell receptor beta chains were read from a single sample in a study of OX40 agonist ivuxolimab in advanced cancers. Data came from immunoSEQ multiplex PCR; TCRdb stores just in-frame clones and leaves some out. The top ten hold 8% to 10% of the sample, which has tens of thousands of clones, around 82% seen once. Source: CD4+ or CD8+ T cells sorted from blood, taken in a trial of the OX40 agonist ivuxolimab. Source of these receptors: an adult with an advanced solid tumor such as melanoma, head and neck, liver or kidney cancer. Both conserved end residues are part of each CDR3. Each record gives: D gene, J gene, clone size, V gene, CDR3 DNA, CDR3 protein. A D gene is named only where the DNA matches it firmly. The size field is filled for only some rows; it gives once, few, many or a size class.

d_gene: TRBD1
j_gene: TRBJ2-7
abundance: NA
v_gene: TRBV4-3
CDR3nt: TGCGCCAGCATCTCCGATCGACAGGGAACCTACGAGCAGTACTTC
CDR3aa: CASISDRQGTYEQYF

d_gene: TRBD1
j_gene: TRBJ1-4
abundance: NA
v_gene: TRBV30
CDR3nt: TGTGCCTGGAGTCCGGGACAGCTTATTGAAAAACTGTTTTTT
CDR3aa: CAWSPGQLIEKLFF

d_gene: NA
j_gene: TRBJ2-7
abundance: NA
v_gene: TRBV7-6
CDR3nt: TGTGCCAGCAGCTTGACTGCGTACGAGCAGTACTTC
CDR3aa: CASSLTAYEQYF

d_gene: NA
j_gene: TRBJ2-3
abundance: NA
v_gene: TRBV2
CDR3nt: TGTGCCAGCAGTGAAAACAGCGGAGGATTCACAGATACGCAGTATTTT
CDR3aa: CASSENSGGFTDTQYF

d_gene: NA
j_gene: TRBJ2-2
abundance: NA
v_gene: TRBV18
CDR3nt: TGTGCCAGCTCACCTGGGAATAGGAACACCGGGGAGCTGTTTTTT
CDR3aa: CASSPGNRNTGELFF

d_gene: NA
j_gene: TRBJ1-3
abundance: NA
v_gene: TRBV19
CDR3nt: TGTGCCACCCACCCCCCCGACTTCTCTGGAAACACCATATATTTT
CDR3aa: CATHPPDFSGNTIYF

d_gene: TRBD2
j_gene: TRBJ2-5
abundance: NA
v_gene: TRBV29-1
CDR3nt: TGCAGCGTTGCCGGGAGGGTTGGAGAGACCCAGTACTTC
CDR3aa: CSVAGRVGETQYF

d_gene: NA
j_gene: TRBJ1-2
abundance: NA
v_gene: TRBV7-2
CDR3nt: TGTGCCAGCAGCTTAGAGAGAAACTATGGCTACACCTTC
CDR3aa: CASSLERNYGYTF

d_gene: NA
j_gene: TRBJ1-5
abundance: few
v_gene: TRBV5-1
CDR3nt: TGCGCCAGCAGACCCGGGCCGGGGAATCAGCCCCAGCATTTT
CDR3aa: CASRPGPGNQPQHF

d_gene: NA
j_gene: TRBJ1-1
abundance: NA
v_gene: TRBV11-1
CDR3nt: TGTGCCAGCAGCACTTTGGGAGTGAACACTGAAGCTTTCTTT
CDR3aa: CASSTLGVNTEAFF

d_gene: TRBD1
j_gene: TRBJ1-1
abundance: NA
v_gene: TRBV6-6
CDR3nt: TGTGCCAGCAGGACTGGGGACAGCCGGAACACTGAAGCTTTCTTT
CDR3aa: CASRTGDSRNTEAFF

d_gene: NA
j_gene: TRBJ2-1
abundance: NA
v_gene: TRBV2
CDR3nt: TGTGCCAGCAGGACACCGGGGTATGAGCAGTTCTTC
CDR3aa: CASRTPGYEQFF

d_gene: NA
j_gene: TRBJ1-3
abundance: few
v_gene: TRBV4-1
CDR3nt: TGCGCCAGCAGCCAAGAGGGTTCTGGAAACACCATATATTTT
CDR3aa: CASSQEGSGNTIYF

d_gene: NA
j_gene: TRBJ2-7
abundance: NA
v_gene: TRBV6-1
CDR3nt: TGTGCCAGCCCGAGGGAGCAGGGGAAGGTGTACGAGCAGTACTTC
CDR3aa: CASPREQGKVYEQYF

d_gene: NA
j_gene: TRBJ2-3
abundance: once
v_gene: TRBV9
CDR3nt: TGTGCCAGCAGCGTAGCGGGACTCACAAATACGCAGTATTTT
CDR3aa: CASSVAGLTNTQYF

d_gene: NA
j_gene: TRBJ1-2
abundance: NA
v_gene: TRBV6-5
CDR3nt: TGTGCCAGCAGTTACGGGGGACGGACCTATGGCTACACCTTC
CDR3aa: CASSYGGRTYGYTF

d_gene: NA
j_gene: TRBJ1-1
abundance: NA
v_gene: TRBV5-4
CDR3nt: TGTGCCAGCAGCTTGGGGCTCCGGGACCTAGGGGGGCTGAGCACTGAAGCTTTCTTT
CDR3aa: CASSLGLRDLGGLSTEAFF

d_gene: NA
j_gene: TRBJ2-7
abundance: once
v_gene: TRBV18
CDR3nt: TGTGCCAGCTCACCACGATTTGACTACGAGCAGTACTTC
CDR3aa: CASSPRFDYEQYF

d_gene: NA
j_gene: TRBJ2-7
abundance: medium-sized
v_gene: TRBV11-1
CDR3nt: TGTGCCAGCAGTCCCCGCACGTCGCGAGAGTCAGGCTATCAGTACTTC
CDR3aa: CASSPRTSRESGYQYF